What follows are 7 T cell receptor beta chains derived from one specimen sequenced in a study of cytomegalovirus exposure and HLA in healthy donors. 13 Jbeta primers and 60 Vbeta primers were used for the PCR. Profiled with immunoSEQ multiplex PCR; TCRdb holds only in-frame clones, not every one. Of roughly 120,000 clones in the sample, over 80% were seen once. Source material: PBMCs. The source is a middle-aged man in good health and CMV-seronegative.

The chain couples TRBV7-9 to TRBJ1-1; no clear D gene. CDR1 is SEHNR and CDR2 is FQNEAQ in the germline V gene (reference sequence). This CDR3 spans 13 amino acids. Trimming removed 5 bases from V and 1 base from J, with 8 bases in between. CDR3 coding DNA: TGTGCCAGCAGCCTCCAGGCGAACACTGAAGCTTTCTTT. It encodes CASSLQANTEAFF.

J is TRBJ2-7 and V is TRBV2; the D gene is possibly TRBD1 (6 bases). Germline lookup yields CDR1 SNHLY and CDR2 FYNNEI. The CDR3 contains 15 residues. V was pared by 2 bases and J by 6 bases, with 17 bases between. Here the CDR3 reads CASSENPGHGGEQYF. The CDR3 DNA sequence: TGTGCCAGCAGTGAAAATCCGGGACACGGTGGCGAGCAGTACTTC.

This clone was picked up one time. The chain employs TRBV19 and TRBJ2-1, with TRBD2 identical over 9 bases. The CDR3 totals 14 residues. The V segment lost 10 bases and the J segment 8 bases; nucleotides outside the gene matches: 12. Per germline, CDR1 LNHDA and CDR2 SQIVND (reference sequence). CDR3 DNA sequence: TGTGCCACCCGAGGGCTAGCGGGAACATATGAGCAGTTCTTC. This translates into CATRGLAGTYEQFF.

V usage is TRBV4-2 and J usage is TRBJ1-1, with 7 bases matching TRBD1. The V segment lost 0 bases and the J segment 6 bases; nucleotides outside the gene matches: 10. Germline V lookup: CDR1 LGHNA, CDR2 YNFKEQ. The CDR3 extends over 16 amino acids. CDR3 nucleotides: TGTGCCAGCAGCCAAGATCGGAACTTCGACAGGGCTGAAGCTTTCTTT. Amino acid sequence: CASSQDRNFDRAEAFF.

The CDR3 sequence: CASSEAEGVGANVLTF. In DNA, the CDR3 is TGTGCCAGCAGTGAAGCCGAGGGCGTTGGGGCCAACGTCCTGACTTTC. The chain has TRBV2 and TRBJ2-6, with D perhaps matching TRBD2 (5 bases). The CDR3 is 16 amino acids. Trimming took off 0 bases at V and 3 bases at J, with 9 bases between the two ends. Germline V gives CDR1 SNHLY, CDR2 FYNNEI.

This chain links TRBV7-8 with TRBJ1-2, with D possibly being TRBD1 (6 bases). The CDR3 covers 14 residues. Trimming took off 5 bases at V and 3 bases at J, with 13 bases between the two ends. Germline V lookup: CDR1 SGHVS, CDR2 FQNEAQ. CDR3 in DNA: TGTGCCAGCAGCCAAACAGGGAATCACTATGGCTACACCTTC. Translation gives CASSQTGNHYGYTF.

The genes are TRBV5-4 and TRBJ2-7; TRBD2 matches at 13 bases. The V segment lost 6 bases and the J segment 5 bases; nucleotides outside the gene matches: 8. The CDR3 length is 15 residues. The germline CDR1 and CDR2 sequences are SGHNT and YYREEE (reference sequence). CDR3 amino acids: CASTGGLAGRDEQYF. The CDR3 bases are TGTGCCAGCACAGGGGGACTAGCGGGACGCGACGAGCAGTACTTC.